Shown below are 23 T cell receptor beta chains from a single sample sequenced in a study of early T cells in non-severe SARS-CoV-2 infection. TCRdb re-called the 5' RACE reads through MiXCR, storing one row per CDR3 protein. This sample has 65,000 to 85,000 distinct CDR3 sequences, with more than 8.5% found just once. The sample was whole blood, taken at baseline. These receptors all come from an adult who was a healthcare worker with PCR-confirmed SARS-CoV-2 infection or an uninfected control (not recorded which).

This chain links TRBV4-2 with TRBJ1-4, with D uncertain. The CDR3 consists of 14 residues. Trimming removed 0 bases at V and 8 bases at J, with 10 bases between. Per the germline V gene, CDR1 is LGHNA and CDR2 is YNFKEQ. CDR3 protein: CASSQDLEGEKLFF. In nucleotides, the CDR3 is TGTGCCAGCAGCCAAGATCTTGAGGGAGAAAAACTGTTTTTT.

As concerns this clonotype: A much larger clone differs by one base, so this may be a read error. The J gene is TRBJ2-5, the V gene TRBV19; D is unclear. CDR1 is LNHDA, CDR2 SQIVND, per germline (reference sequence). V was shortened by 5 bases and J by 2 bases, with 12 bases between the two germline ends. The CDR3 runs 14 residues. The CDR3 DNA follows: TGTGCCAGTAGTTCACTCCCAGTACAAGAGACCCAGTACTTC. It codes for CASSSLPVQETQYF.

This clonotype was detected ten times or more. The rearrangement joins TRBV7-9 to TRBJ2-5; possible D gene TRBD2, 6 bases. The length of the CDR3 is 15 residues. V lost 2 bases to trimming and J lost 6 bases, with 16 bases between them. Germline V gene sequence: CDR1 SEHNR, CDR2 FQNEAQ (reference sequence). DNA for the CDR3: TGTGCCAGCAGCTTATGGGACTCGACAACGAAGACCCAGTACTTC. It translates to CASSLWDSTTKTQYF.

This clonotype has a count of ten or more. The chain is built from TRBV18 and TRBJ2-6, with TRBD2 identical over 7 bases. V lost 3 bases, J lost 4 bases, and 9 bases stayed unmatched. The CDR3 totals 17 residues. CDR1 is KGHSH, CDR2 LQKENI, per germline. CDR3 loop: CASSPGLAVGGANVLTF. CDR3 in DNA: TGTGCCAGCTCACCCGGGCTAGCGGTGGGCGGGGCCAACGTCCTGACTTTC.

This clonotype was seen a handful of times. The gene calls are TRBV27 and TRBJ2-7; TRBD2 aligns across 13 bases. The CDR3 length is 19 residues. With V trimmed by 2 bases and J by 5 bases, 15 bases remained unmatched. The germline V gene has CDR1 MNHEY and CDR2 SMNVEV (reference sequence). The CDR3 here is CASSLLRTSGSWKFHEQYF. CDR3 bases: TGTGCCAGCAGTTTACTGAGGACTAGCGGGAGTTGGAAGTTCCACGAGCAGTACTTC.

This clonotype was counted many times. This chain uses TRBV28 with TRBJ2-1, with 8 positions matching TRBD2. V was clipped by 6 bases and J by 2 bases; unmatched bases: 3. CDR1 is MDHEN and CDR2 is SYDVKM in the germline V gene. CDR3 length equals 14 residues. The CDR3, as DNA: TGTGCCAGCAGCAGCGGGAGCGCCTACAATGAGCAGTTCTTC. Translation gives CASSSGSAYNEQFF.

The chain couples TRBV6-2 or TRBV6-3 to TRBJ2-6; D call uncertain. Looked up from germline, CDR1 is MNHEY and CDR2 is SVGEGT. With 2 bases removed from V and 0 bases from J, the gap between germline ends came to 2 bases. The CDR3 totals 14 residues. CDR3 sequence (DNA): TGTGCCAGCAGTTACAACTCTGGGGCCAACGTCCTGACTTTC. Its protein product is CASSYNSGANVLTF.

This clonotype was picked up a small number of times. The chain uses TRBV19 and TRBJ2-7; tentative D call: TRBD2 (5 bases). The germline V and J ends were trimmed by 5 bases and 6 bases, with 23 bases remaining between them. CDR3 length equals 16 residues. Looked up from germline, CDR1 is LNHDA and CDR2 is SQIVND (reference sequence). The CDR3: CASSPVGPPGIGEQYF. The DNA of the CDR3 is TGTGCCAGTAGTCCCGTGGGCCCCCCGGGGATTGGCGAGCAGTACTTC. The variable domain in full, completed from reference TRBV19 and TRBJ2-7, reads DGGITQSPKYLFRKEGQNVTLSCEQNLNHDAMYWYRQDPGQGLRLIYYSQIVNDFQKGDIAEGYSVSREKKESFPLTVTSAQKNPTAFYLCASSPVGPPGIGEQYFGPGTRLTVT.

This clonotype came up many times. J is TRBJ2-7 and V is TRBV7-2; perhaps TRBD2 as D (5 bases). Germline lookup yields CDR1 SGHTA and CDR2 FQGNSA. The CDR3 covers 14 residues. Trimming cost V 1 base and J 2 bases, with 9 bases left between them. Here the CDR3 DNA reads TGTGCCAGCAGCTTAGAACGGGGTCCCTACGAGCAGTACTTC. Encoded protein: CASSLERGPYEQYF. Full variable domain (rest looked up from reference TRBV7-2 and TRBJ2-7): GAGVSQSPSNKVTEKGKDVELRCDPISGHTALYWYRQSLGQGLEFLIYFQGNSAPDKSGLPSDRFSAERTGGSVSTLTIQRTQQEDSAVYLCASSLERGPYEQYFGPGTRLTVT.

This clonotype was counted between two and nine times. The chain combines TRBV9 with TRBJ1-1, with TRBD1 matching 7 bases. V was pared by 3 bases and J by 1 base, with 6 bases of the junction left unmatched. Germline V gives CDR1 SGDLS, CDR2 YYNGEE. The CDR3 is 15 amino acids. DNA for the CDR3: TGTGCCAGCAGCGGAAGACAGGGCCAGAACACTGAAGCTTTCTTT. Translated, it gives CASSGRQGQNTEAFF. The whole variable domain, remainder taken from reference TRBV9 and TRBJ1-1, is DSGVTQTPKHLITATGQRVTLRCSPRSGDLSVYWYQQSLDQGLQFLIQYYNGEERAKGNILERFSAQQFPDLHSELNLSSLELGDSALYFCASSGRQGQNTEAFFGQGTRLTVV.

V is TRBV24-1 and J is TRBJ2-1; D is uncertain. CDR1 is KGHDR and CDR2 is SFDVKD in the germline V gene. The CDR3 has 11 amino acids. The ends were cut back, 0 bases at V and 7 bases at J, with 0 bases in the middle. CDR3 loop: CATSDLNEQFF. The CDR3 DNA is TGTGCCACCAGTGATTTGAATGAGCAGTTCTTC.

This clonotype was picked up many times. This chain uses TRBV3-1 with TRBJ1-1; D gene uncertain. Germline V lookup: CDR1 LGHDT, CDR2 YNNKEL (reference sequence). The CDR3 has 14 amino acids. Deletions cut 0 bases from V and 5 bases from J, with 10 bases between. In DNA, the CDR3 is TGTGCCAGCAGCCAAGAAACCCCCCGTACTGAAGCTTTCTTT. Protein product: CASSQETPRTEAFF.

The chain links TRBV7-8 to TRBJ1-1; TRBD1 aligns across 7 bases. The CDR3 is 13 residues long. Germline CDR1 reads SGHVS; CDR2 reads FQNEAQ. The J segment lost 11 bases and the V segment lost 5 bases, leaving 11 bases of the junction unmatched. The CDR3 nucleotides are TGTGCCAGCAGCACCAGCGCAGGCAGGGGGGCTTTCTTT. It encodes CASSTSAGRGAFF.

J is TRBJ2-7 and V is TRBV6-1, with TRBD1 matching over 9 bases. Germline CDR1 and CDR2: MNHNS and SASEGT. Germline trimming cut 0 bases from V and 3 bases from J; bases unmatched to any gene: 15. The CDR3 extends over 19 amino acids. The CDR3 sequence: CASSEARTGAVTIDYEQYF. The CDR3 DNA reads TGTGCCAGCAGTGAAGCTCGGACAGGGGCCGTAACTATCGACTACGAGCAGTACTTC.

This clonotype came up many times. The chain is built from TRBV11-2 and TRBJ1-3, with D possibly matching TRBD1 (5 bases). V was trimmed by 3 bases and J by 0 bases, leaving 15 bases between them. This CDR3 comprises 17 residues. The germline gives CDR1 SGHAT, CDR2 FQNNGV. For the CDR3, the DNA is TGTGCCAGCAGCTTTGGTGGGCCCGGGACCTCTGGAAACACCATATATTTT. This gives the protein CASSFGGPGTSGNTIYF.

This chain joins TRBV12-3 or TRBV12-4 and TRBJ2-1; TRBD2 aligns across 10 bases. Trimming cost V 6 bases and J 0 bases; bases outside gene matches: 2. The CDR3 length is 15 residues. In DNA, the CDR3 is TGTGCCAGCAGGCGGACTAGCGGCTCCTACAATGAGCAGTTCTTC. It yields the protein CASRRTSGSYNEQFF.

The V call is TRBV6-5, the J call TRBJ1-6, with 7 nucleotides matching TRBD1. There are 14 residues in the CDR3. Germline V lookup: CDR1 MNHEY, CDR2 SVGAGI. Trimming removed 0 bases from V and 10 bases from J; junction bases left unmatched: 3. This CDR3 reads CASSYSDRKSPLHF. CDR3 nucleotides: TGTGCCAGCAGTTACTCGGACAGGAAATCACCCCTCCACTTT.

By frequency in the sample, this clonotype is medium-sized. The rearrangement joins TRBV28 to TRBJ1-5; D is ambiguous. CDR3 length: 13 residues. Trimming took off 11 bases at V and 2 bases at J, with 13 bases between the two ends. Germline assignment: CDR1 MDHEN and CDR2 SYDVKM. CDR3 loop: CAVRPAGNQPQHF. The CDR3, as DNA: TGTGCCGTAAGGCCCGCCGGCAATCAGCCCCAGCATTTT.

V is TRBV29-1 and J is TRBJ2-7; D possibly corresponds to TRBD2 (6 bases). The CDR3 is 13 residues long. In germline, CDR1 is SQVTM, CDR2 ANQGSEA. V lost 6 bases and J 4 bases, leaving 16 bases between the germline ends. The CDR3 loop reads CSVAGTLVYEQYF. CDR3 nucleotide sequence: TGCAGCGTCGCCGGGACTCTGGTTTACGAGCAGTACTTC.

This clonotype has a handful of counts. The rearrangement uses TRBV20-1 and TRBJ2-3; 10 positions match TRBD2. Losses at the gene ends were 6 bases for V and 4 bases for J; bases not matched to a gene: 10. CDR3 length: 15 residues. Germline V gene data show CDR1 as DFQATT and CDR2 as SNEGSKA (reference sequence). The CDR3 loop is CSARPSGSVSDTQYF. The CDR3 DNA is TGCAGTGCCCGGCCTAGCGGGAGCGTATCAGATACGCAGTATTTT.

Worth noting for this clonotype: A much larger clone lies a single base off, so this may be a read error. The rearrangement uses TRBV10-3 and TRBJ1-1; 7 bases are shared with TRBD1. The CDR3 consists of 15 residues. J lost 4 bases, V lost 4 bases, and 9 bases had no gene match. CDR1 is ENHRY, CDR2 SYGVKD, per germline. As DNA, the CDR3 is TGTGCCATCAGTGGGGACAGCGGGCTCGGCACTGAAGCTTTCTTT. This encodes CAISGDSGLGTEAFF.

CDR3 protein: CASTGTGIAYEQYF. The CDR3, as DNA: TGTGCCAGCACCGGGACAGGGATAGCCTACGAGCAGTACTTC. This chain links TRBV28 with TRBJ2-7, with 9 bases identical to TRBD1. The CDR3 loop spans 14 amino acids. Germline V gives CDR1 MDHEN, CDR2 SYDVKM. J lost 2 bases, V lost 7 bases, and 6 bases had no gene match.

This clonotype was seen more than once but under ten times. The rearrangement joins TRBV3-1 to TRBJ2-7, with D possibly TRBD1 on 5 matching bases. V lost 0 bases to trimming and J lost 0 bases, with 12 bases between them. CDR1 and CDR2 (germline): LGHDT, YNNKEL (reference sequence). The CDR3 contains 16 residues. The CDR3 DNA is TGTGCCAGCAGCCAAGAGTGGGGCAGGAGCTCCTACGAGCAGTACTTC. Translating it yields CASSQEWGRSSYEQYF.